Below, 20 T cell receptor beta chains from the same sample are listed, as sequenced in a study of cytomegalovirus exposure and HLA in healthy donors. 60 Vbeta and 13 Jbeta primers were used in PCR. Measured with immunoSEQ multiplex PCR; TCRdb has only the in-frame clones, and not every one. The sample has some 150,000 clones, 64% seen once. The sequenced sample was PBMCs. The receptors shown here come from a woman aged 25-40 years in good health and CMV-seropositive.

This chain joins TRBV11-2 and TRBJ2-3; no clear D. The V and J ends lost 1 base and 0 bases respectively, with 11 bases between them. Looked up from germline, CDR1 is SGHAT and CDR2 is FQNNGV. The CDR3 length is 16 residues. CDR3 DNA: TGTGCCAGCAGCTTAGGCAAGAGGTCTAGCACAGATACGCAGTATTTT. This encodes CASSLGKRSSTDTQYF. The variable domain in full, completed from reference TRBV11-2 and TRBJ2-3, reads EAGVAQSPRYKIIEKRQSVAFWCNPISGHATLYWYQQILGQGPKLLIQFQNNGVVDDSQLPKDRFSAERLKGVDSTLKIQPAKLEDSAVYLCASSLGKRSSTDTQYFGPGTRLTVL.

This clone turned up a few times. The chain recombines TRBV28 with TRBJ2-7; a weak D match, TRBD2 (6 bases). In germline, CDR1 is MDHEN, CDR2 SYDVKM. Trimming stripped 8 bases from V and 7 bases from J, with 15 bases between. The CDR3 covers 12 residues. This CDR3 is CASALGGWEQYF. DNA of the CDR3: TGTGCCAGCGCCCTCGGGGGATGGGAGCAGTACTTC.

The chain links TRBV27 to TRBJ2-2; tentatively, D is TRBD2 (6 bases). Trimming took off 8 bases at V and 5 bases at J, with 15 bases between the two ends. CDR3 size: 14 residues. CDR1 is MNHEY, CDR2 SMNVEV, per germline (reference sequence). CDR3 loop: CASGRRERTGELFF. The CDR3 bases are TGTGCCAGCGGCAGGAGGGAGAGGACCGGGGAGCTGTTTTTT.

The J gene is TRBJ2-5, the V gene TRBV5-6, with 7 bases aligning to TRBD1. CDR3 length equals 15 residues. CDR1 is SGHDT and CDR2 is YYEEEE in the germline V gene. J was trimmed by 4 bases and V by 0 bases; bases with no gene match: 6. CDR3 sequence reads: CASSLEFTGVETQYF. DNA of the CDR3: TGTGCCAGCAGCTTGGAGTTCACAGGGGTAGAGACCCAGTACTTC.

The chain's CDR3 is CAIQRDSGANVLTF. CDR3 bases: TGTGCCATCCAGAGGGATTCTGGGGCCAACGTCCTGACTTTC. The chain carries TRBV10-3 and TRBJ2-6, with a weak D call TRBD2 (5 bases). Trimming cost V 8 bases and J 1 base, with 9 bases left between them. The CDR3 spans 14 residues. The V gene's germline CDR1 is ENHRY and CDR2 SYGVKD.

This clone was seen a few times. The sample has other DNA sequences that encode this CDR3 too. V is TRBV7-2 and J is TRBJ2-3; unclear D gene. With 4 bases removed from V and 1 base from J, the gap between germline ends came to 6 bases. Germline CDR1 and CDR2: SGHTA and FQGNSA. CDR3 length: 13 residues. In DNA form, the CDR3 reads TGTGCCAGCAGCTCCCGGGGCACAGATACGCAGTATTTT. It specifies CASSSRGTDTQYF.

This chain connects TRBV6-5 to TRBJ1-5; D ambiguous. V was trimmed by 6 bases and J by 1 base, leaving 13 bases between them. Germline values: CDR1 MNHEY, CDR2 SVGAGI. The CDR3 has 15 amino acids. CDR3 amino acids: CASSPASTSNQPQHF. For the CDR3, the DNA is TGTGCCAGCAGCCCCGCCTCGACAAGCAATCAGCCCCAGCATTTT.

The rearrangement uses TRBV7-8 and TRBJ1-3, with D hard to call. The CDR3 runs to 17 residues. The germline V gene encodes CDR1 SGHVS and CDR2 FQNEAQ. The V end was cut by 2 bases, the J end by 0 bases, with 14 bases between. CDR3 protein: CASSLLRSGSSGNTIYF. The CDR3 region has the DNA TGTGCCAGCAGCTTACTCCGCAGTGGCAGCTCTGGAAACACCATATATTTT. The variable domain in full, completed from reference TRBV7-8 and TRBJ1-3, reads GAGVSQSPRYKVAKRGQDVALRCDPISGHVSLFWYQQALGQGPEFLTYFQNEAQLDKSGLPSDRFFAERPEGSVSTLKIQRTQQEDSAVYLCASSLLRSGSSGNTIYFGEGSWLTVV.

This clone was seen more than once but under ten times. V gene TRBV6-6 combines with J gene TRBJ2-5; D not certain. The CDR3 covers 14 residues. V dropped 2 bases and J dropped 4 bases, with 11 bases sitting between them. Germline CDR1 is MNHNY and CDR2 is SVGAGI (reference sequence). This CDR3 is CASSYPASGETQYF. DNA for the CDR3: TGTGCCAGCAGTTACCCCGCTTCCGGAGAGACCCAGTACTTC.

The sample holds one count of this clone. The chain has TRBV19 and TRBJ2-7; D is perhaps TRBD1 (5 bases). V was clipped by 4 bases and J by 4 bases, with 17 bases between them. In germline, CDR1 is LNHDA, CDR2 SQIVND (reference sequence). The length of the CDR3 is 15 residues. The CDR3 coding sequence is TGTGCCAGTAGTAGCGCGATACAGGCAACGTACGAGCAGTACTTC. This gives the protein CASSSAIQATYEQYF.

This chain connects TRBV30 to TRBJ1-5, with D unclear. V lost 1 base and J lost 4, with 11 bases in between. Germline V gives CDR1 GTSNPN, CDR2 SVGIG (reference sequence). CDR3 size: 14 residues. CDR3 loop: CAWSARVPNQPQHF. The CDR3, as DNA: TGTGCCTGGAGTGCACGGGTTCCTAATCAGCCCCAGCATTTT.

This clone showed up just once. The CDR3 sequence is CASSFLTNEKLFF. The CDR3 nucleotides read TGTGCCAGCAGCTTCCTAACTAATGAAAAACTGTTTTTT. J is TRBJ1-4 and V is TRBV5-6, with D unclear. With 2 bases removed from V and 1 base from J, the gap between germline ends came to 3 bases. Germline values: CDR1 SGHDT, CDR2 YYEEEE. This CDR3 has 13 amino acids.

CDR3 loop: CASSYSGAYGYTF. DNA of the CDR3: TGTGCCAGCAGTTATTCAGGGGCCTATGGCTACACCTTC. The genes are TRBV6-5 and TRBJ1-2; D may be TRBD1 (6 bases). The length of the CDR3 is 13 residues. Germline-derived CDR1 and CDR2 are MNHEY and SVGAGI. The V gene lost 3 bases and the J gene lost 4 bases, with 9 bases spanning the gap.

The chain carries TRBV30 and TRBJ1-6; D is unclear. CDR3 size: 13 residues. With 7 bases removed from V and 14 bases from J, the gap between germline ends came to 21 bases. Per the germline V gene, CDR1 is GTSNPN and CDR2 is SVGIG (reference sequence). The CDR3 sequence: CAFREHGFGSLHF. The CDR3 nucleotides are TGTGCCTTCCGGGAACACGGGTTCGGATCCCTCCACTTT.

This clone appeared a few times. This sequence joins TRBV10-3 and TRBJ2-7, with TRBD2 as a possible D gene (5 bases). Germline V gives CDR1 ENHRY, CDR2 SYGVKD. The CDR3 totals 12 residues. Trimming removed 7 bases at V and 2 bases at J, with 9 bases between. The CDR3 here is CAIKSSAYEQYF. The CDR3, as DNA: TGTGCCATCAAGAGTAGCGCCTACGAGCAGTACTTC.

J is TRBJ1-1 and V is TRBV28; 9 bases agree with TRBD1. Germline trimming cut 6 bases from V and 4 bases from J; bases unmatched to any gene: 9. CDR1 and CDR2 from the germline V gene are MDHEN and SYDVKM. CDR3 length: 15 residues. The CDR3 nucleotides read TGTGCCAGCAGAAAAGAAACAGGGGGCCTCACTGAAGCTTTCTTT. It encodes CASRKETGGLTEAFF. The full variable domain, rest sourced from reference TRBV28 and TRBJ1-1, is DVKVTQSSRYLVKRTGEKVFLECVQDMDHENMFWYRQDPGLGLRLIYFSYDVKMKEKGDIPEGYSVSREKKERFSLILESASTNQTSMYLCASRKETGGLTEAFFGQGTRLTVV.

CDR3 nucleotide sequence: TGTGCCAGCAGCTTATCCCCAGCGGGAGTGGGCAATGAGCAGTTCTTC. Translating gives CASSLSPAGVGNEQFF. V gene TRBV7-2 combines with J gene TRBJ2-1; 8 bases map to TRBD2. The trim removed 2 bases at V and 6 bases at J, leaving 9 bases unmatched. The V gene's germline CDR1 is SGHTA and CDR2 FQGNSA. This CDR3 contains 16 residues. The full variable domain, in which reference TRBV7-2 and TRBJ2-1 provide the parts outside the CDR3, is GAGVSQSPSNKVTEKGKDVELRCDPISGHTALYWYRQSLGQGLEFLIYFQGNSAPDKSGLPSDRFSAERTGGSVSTLTIQRTQQEDSAVYLCASSLSPAGVGNEQFFGPGTRLTVL.

The V gene is TRBV19, the J gene TRBJ1-4; D possibly corresponds to TRBD1 (5 bases). Germline values: CDR1 LNHDA, CDR2 SQIVND (reference sequence). This CDR3 contains 15 residues. V lost 6 bases and J lost 8, with 19 bases in between. CDR3 protein: CASSPPVGPEEKLFF. The CDR3 nucleotides are TGTGCCAGTAGCCCGCCGGTGGGGCCAGAAGAAAAACTGTTTTTT.

This clone was recorded a few times. The chain carries TRBV5-1 and TRBJ2-3; TRBD2 matches at 9 bases. J gave up 2 bases and V 5 bases, and 3 bases lay outside the gene matches. The germline gives CDR1 SGHRS, CDR2 YFSETQ. The CDR3 is 14 amino acids. CDR3 sequence: CASRTSGDTDTQYF. CDR3 DNA sequence: TGCGCCAGCAGGACTAGCGGAGACACAGATACGCAGTATTTT.

This clone was seen a handful of times. The chain is built from TRBV6-1 and TRBJ1-5; TRBD1 agrees at 8 bases. The V segment lost 3 bases and the J segment 5 bases; nucleotides outside the gene matches: 0. This CDR3 spans 13 amino acids. Germline V gene data show CDR1 as MNHNS and CDR2 as SASEGT. In DNA, the CDR3 is TGTGCCAGCAGTGAGACAGGGGATCAGCCCCAGCATTTT. This gives the protein CASSETGDQPQHF.